Listed below are T cell receptor beta chains from one sample, sequenced in a study of CD8+CD57+ T cells in acquired aplastic anemia. MiXCR, applied by TCRdb to the reads, yields one record per CDR3 protein. The table lists about 150,000 distinct CDR3 sequences, roughly 54% of them singletons, with approximately 12% in the top ten. Sequencing was carried out using sorted CD4+, CD8+, or CD8+CD57+ T cells (not recorded which) from PBMCs. All receptors derive from a human donor with aplastic anemia. Both conserved end residues are part of each CDR3. D genes are given only for firm matches. Clone size is stated in some rows and not others, as once, few, many or a class when expanded.

CDR3 protein: CASGLAPGNTEAFF
CDR3 DNA: TGTGCCAGCGGCTTGGCGCCAGGTAACACTGAAGCTTTCTTT
clone size: .
D gene: .
V gene: TRBV5-6
J gene: TRBJ1-1

CDR3 protein: CASSQVLKTQYF
CDR3 DNA: TGTGCCAGTAGCCAAGTACTGAAGACGCAGTATTTT
clone size: .
D gene: .
V gene: TRBV14
J gene: TRBJ2-3

CDR3 protein: CASSRTNQPQHF
CDR3 DNA: TGTGCCAGCAGTCGTACAAATCAGCCCCAGCATTTT
clone size: many
D gene: .
V gene: TRBV27
J gene: TRBJ1-5

CDR3 protein: CASKEEGGQPQHF
CDR3 DNA: TGTGCCAGCAAAGAAGAGGGGGGTCAGCCCCAGCATTTT
clone size: many
D gene: .
V gene: TRBV2
J gene: TRBJ1-5

CDR3 protein: CATSRDRAPNTEASF
CDR3 DNA: TGTGCCACCAGCAGAGACAGGGCACCGAACACTGAAGCTTCCTTT
clone size: .
D gene: .
V gene: TRBV15
J gene: TRBJ1-1

CDR3 protein: CSARATGVGDGYTF
CDR3 DNA: TGCAGTGCTAGAGCAACAGGAGTGGGAGATGGCTACACCTTC
clone size: .
D gene: .
V gene: TRBV20-1
J gene: TRBJ1-2

CDR3 protein: CASSLSGTSGGARGTQYF
CDR3 DNA: TGTGCCAGCAGCTTAAGCGGGACTAGCGGGGGGGCGAGGGGTACGCAGTATTTT
clone size: .
D gene: TRBD2
V gene: TRBV7-8
J gene: TRBJ2-3

CDR3 protein: CASSIGQGSSSPLHF
CDR3 DNA: TGTGCCAGTAGTATCGGACAGGGGAGCAGTTCACCCCTCCACTTT
clone size: .
D gene: TRBD1
V gene: TRBV19
J gene: TRBJ1-6

CDR3 protein: CASSEVVGPTETQYF
CDR3 DNA: TGTGCCAGCAGTGAGGTAGTGGGCCCTACAGAGACCCAGTACTTC
clone size: few
D gene: .
V gene: TRBV2
J gene: TRBJ2-5

CDR3 protein: CASTLRGSGAIDGYTF
CDR3 DNA: TGTGCCAGCACCCTCAGGGGTTCGGGGGCAATCGATGGCTACACCTTC
clone size: many
D gene: .
V gene: TRBV7-9
J gene: TRBJ1-2

CDR3 protein: CASSSRVPLEANVLTF
CDR3 DNA: TGTGCCAGCAGCTCCAGGGTACCTCTAGAGGCCAACGTCCTGACTTTC
clone size: .
D gene: .
V gene: TRBV11-2
J gene: TRBJ2-6

CDR3 protein: CSARGGTDTQYF
CDR3 DNA: TGCAGTGCCAGGGGAGGGACAGATACGCAGTATTTT
clone size: once
D gene: .
V gene: TRBV20-1
J gene: TRBJ2-3

CDR3 protein: CATSRDLRAGDFSPLHF
CDR3 DNA: TGTGCCACCAGCAGAGATCTTAGGGCAGGGGACTTTTCACCCCTCCACTTT
clone size: .
D gene: .
V gene: TRBV15
J gene: TRBJ1-6

CDR3 protein: CASTNPRGLAGVRSAQYF
CDR3 DNA: TGTGCCAGCACCAACCCCAGGGGACTAGCGGGGGTGCGCTCGGCCCAGTACTTC
clone size: .
D gene: TRBD2
V gene: TRBV6-2/TRBV6-3
J gene: TRBJ2-5

CDR3 protein: CASSFTLQETQYF
CDR3 DNA: TGTGCCAGCAGTTTCACTCTCCAAGAGACCCAGTACTTT
clone size: .
D gene: .
V gene: TRBV2
J gene: TRBJ2-5

CDR3 protein: CASSPGGSSNQPQHF
CDR3 DNA: TGTGCCAGCAGCCCAGGGGGGAGTAGCAATCAGCCCCAGCATTTT
clone size: many
D gene: TRBD1
V gene: TRBV6-1
J gene: TRBJ1-5

CDR3 protein: CSATGLSSYEQYF
CDR3 DNA: TGCAGTGCGACAGGTTTAAGCTCCTACGAGCAGTACTTC
clone size: .
D gene: .
V gene: TRBV20-1
J gene: TRBJ2-7

CDR3 protein: CASSRGQPLLEAFF
CDR3 DNA: TGTGCCAGCAGCCGGGGACAGCCATTACTTGAAGCTTTCTTT
clone size: .
D gene: TRBD1
V gene: TRBV12-3/TRBV12-4
J gene: TRBJ1-1

CDR3 protein: CASRGRNTYNEQFF
CDR3 DNA: TGTGCCAGCAGAGGACGGAACACCTACAATGAGCAGTTCTTC
clone size: many
D gene: .
V gene: TRBV6-5
J gene: TRBJ2-1

CDR3 protein: CASSYSTEESSTDTQYF
CDR3 DNA: TGTGCCAGCAGTTACAGCACAGAGGAGTCTAGCACAGATACGCAGTATTTT
clone size: .
D gene: .
V gene: TRBV6-2/TRBV6-3
J gene: TRBJ2-3

CDR3 protein: CSAGQGYQPQHF
CDR3 DNA: TGCAGTGCAGGACAGGGGTATCAGCCCCAGCATTTT
clone size: many
D gene: TRBD1
V gene: TRBV20-1
J gene: TRBJ1-5

CDR3 protein: CASSESTSRYQETQYF
CDR3 DNA: TGTGCCAGCAGTGAGAGTACTAGCAGGTATCAAGAGACCCAGTACTTC
clone size: many
D gene: .
V gene: TRBV6-1
J gene: TRBJ2-5

CDR3 protein: CASSPPPGQTSSGANVLTF
CDR3 DNA: TGTGCCAGCAGCCCCCCTCCGGGACAGACGAGCTCTGGGGCCAACGTCCTGACTTTC
clone size: .
D gene: TRBD1
V gene: TRBV12-3/TRBV12-4
J gene: TRBJ2-6

CDR3 protein: CSARKNTEAFF
CDR3 DNA: TGCAGTGCTAGAAAGAACACTGAAGCTTTCTTT
clone size: many
D gene: .
V gene: TRBV20-1
J gene: TRBJ1-1

CDR3 protein: CASSLPGTGLDYGYTF
CDR3 DNA: TGTGCCAGCAGCTTACCCGGGACGGGTCTCGACTATGGCTACACCTTC
clone size: many
D gene: .
V gene: TRBV7-9
J gene: TRBJ1-2

CDR3 protein: CASTLGETQYF
CDR3 DNA: TGTGCCAGCACTCTAGGAGAGACCCAGTACTTC
clone size: many
D gene: .
V gene: TRBV7-9
J gene: TRBJ2-5